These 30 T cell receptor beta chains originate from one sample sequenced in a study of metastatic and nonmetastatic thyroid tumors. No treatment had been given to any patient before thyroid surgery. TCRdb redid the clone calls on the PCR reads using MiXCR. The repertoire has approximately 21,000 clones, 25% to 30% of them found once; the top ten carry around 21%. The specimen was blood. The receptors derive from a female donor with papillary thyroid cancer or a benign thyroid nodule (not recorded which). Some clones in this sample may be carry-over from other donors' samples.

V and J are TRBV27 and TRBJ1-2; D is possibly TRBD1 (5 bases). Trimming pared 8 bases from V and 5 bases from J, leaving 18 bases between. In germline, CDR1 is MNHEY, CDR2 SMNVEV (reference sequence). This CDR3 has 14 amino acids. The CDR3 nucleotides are TGTGCCAGCGCCGCCGGGGGTCTATTTTATGGCTACACCTTC. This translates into CASAAGGLFYGYTF.

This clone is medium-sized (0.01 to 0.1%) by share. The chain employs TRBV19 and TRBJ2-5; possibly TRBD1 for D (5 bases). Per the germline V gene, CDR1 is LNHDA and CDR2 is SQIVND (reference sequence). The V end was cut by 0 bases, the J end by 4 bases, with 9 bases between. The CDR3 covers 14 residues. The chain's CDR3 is CASSIDQGGETQYF. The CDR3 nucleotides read TGTGCCAGTAGTATAGATCAGGGTGGAGAGACCCAGTACTTC.

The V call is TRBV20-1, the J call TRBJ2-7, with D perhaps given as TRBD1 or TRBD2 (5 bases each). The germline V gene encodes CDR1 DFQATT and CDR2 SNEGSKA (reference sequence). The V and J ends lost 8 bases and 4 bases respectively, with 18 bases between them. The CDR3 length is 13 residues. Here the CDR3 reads CSLKLVGPYEQYF. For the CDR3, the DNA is TGCAGTCTCAAACTAGTGGGACCGTACGAGCAGTACTTC.

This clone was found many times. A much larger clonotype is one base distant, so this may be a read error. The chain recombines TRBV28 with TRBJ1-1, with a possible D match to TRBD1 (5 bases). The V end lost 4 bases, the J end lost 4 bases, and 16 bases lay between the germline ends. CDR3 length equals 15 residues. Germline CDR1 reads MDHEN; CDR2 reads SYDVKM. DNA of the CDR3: TGTGCCAGCAGTTCAGCCGGGACGGGGAGCACTGAAGCTTTCTTT. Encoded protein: CASSSAGTGSTEAFF.

As DNA, the CDR3 is TGTGCCTCGGGTTTGGGACAGGGATCCGAGCAGTACTTC. Translating gives CASGLGQGSEQYF. V is TRBV6-1 and J is TRBJ2-7; TRBD1 aligns across 9 bases. The CDR3 contains 13 residues. Germline values: CDR1 MNHNS, CDR2 SASEGT. The ends lost 11 bases at V and 6 bases at J; junction bases unmatched: 11.

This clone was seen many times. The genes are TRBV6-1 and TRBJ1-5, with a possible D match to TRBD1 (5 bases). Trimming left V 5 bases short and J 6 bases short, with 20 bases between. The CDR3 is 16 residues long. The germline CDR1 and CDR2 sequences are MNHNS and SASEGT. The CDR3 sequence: CASSPPGGEGAQPQHF. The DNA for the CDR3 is TGTGCCAGCAGTCCTCCCGGGGGGGAGGGTGCTCAGCCCCAGCATTTT.

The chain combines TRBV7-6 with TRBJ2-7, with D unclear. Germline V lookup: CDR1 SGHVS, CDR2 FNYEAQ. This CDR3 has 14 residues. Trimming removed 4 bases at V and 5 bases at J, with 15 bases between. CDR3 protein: CASSSQVMVDEQYV. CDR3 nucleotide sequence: TGTGCCAGCAGCTCGCAGGTGATGGTTGACGAGCAGTACGTC.

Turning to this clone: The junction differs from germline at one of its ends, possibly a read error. In DNA, the CDR3 is TGCAGGGTGGGTAGGCGCTCCTATAATTCACCCCTCCCCTTT. Translating gives CRVGRRSYNSPLPF. The V gene is TRBV20-1, the J gene TRBJ1-6; D gene unclear. The CDR3 extends over 14 amino acids. CDR1 DFQATT and CDR2 SNEGSKA come from the germline V gene (reference sequence).

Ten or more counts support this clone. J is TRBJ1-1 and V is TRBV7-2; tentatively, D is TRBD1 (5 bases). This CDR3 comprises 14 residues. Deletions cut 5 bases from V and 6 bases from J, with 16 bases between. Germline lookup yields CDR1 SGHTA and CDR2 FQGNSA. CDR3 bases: TGTGCCAGCAGCCCCGAGGGGACGGGGGCTGAAGCTTTCTTT. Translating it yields CASSPEGTGAEAFF.

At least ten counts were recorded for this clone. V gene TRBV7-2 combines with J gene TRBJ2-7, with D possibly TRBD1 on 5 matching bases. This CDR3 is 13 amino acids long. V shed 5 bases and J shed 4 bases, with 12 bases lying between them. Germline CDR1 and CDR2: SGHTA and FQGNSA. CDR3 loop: CASSRQSRYEQYF. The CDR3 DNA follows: TGTGCCAGCAGCCGACAGTCAAGGTACGAGCAGTACTTC.

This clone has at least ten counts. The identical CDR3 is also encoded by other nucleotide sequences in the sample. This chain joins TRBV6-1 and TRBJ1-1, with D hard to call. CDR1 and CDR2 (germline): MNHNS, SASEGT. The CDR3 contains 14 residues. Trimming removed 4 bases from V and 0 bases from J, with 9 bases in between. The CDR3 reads CASSVAPMNTEAFF. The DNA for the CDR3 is TGTGCCAGCAGTGTGGCCCCTATGAACACTGAAGCTTTCTTT.

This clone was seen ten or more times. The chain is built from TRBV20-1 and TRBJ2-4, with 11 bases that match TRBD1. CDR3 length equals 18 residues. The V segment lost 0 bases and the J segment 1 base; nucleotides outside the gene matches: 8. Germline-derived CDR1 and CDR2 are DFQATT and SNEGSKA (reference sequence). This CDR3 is CSARDRTGGWSAKNIQYF. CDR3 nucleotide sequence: TGCAGTGCTAGAGATCGGACAGGGGGCTGGAGTGCCAAAAACATTCAGTACTTC.

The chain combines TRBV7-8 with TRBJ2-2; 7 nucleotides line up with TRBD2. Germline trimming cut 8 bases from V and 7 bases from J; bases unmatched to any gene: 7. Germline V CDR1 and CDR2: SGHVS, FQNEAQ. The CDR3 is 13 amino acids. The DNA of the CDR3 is TGTGCCAGCGTAACTAGCGTGAGCGGGGAGCTGTTTTTT. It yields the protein CASVTSVSGELFF.

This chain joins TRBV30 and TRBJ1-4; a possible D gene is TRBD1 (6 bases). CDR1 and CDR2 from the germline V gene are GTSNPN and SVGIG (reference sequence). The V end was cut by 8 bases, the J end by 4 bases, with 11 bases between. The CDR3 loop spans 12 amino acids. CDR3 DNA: TGTGCCACTTCAGGGGTTAATGAAAAACTGTTTTTT. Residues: CATSGVNEKLFF.

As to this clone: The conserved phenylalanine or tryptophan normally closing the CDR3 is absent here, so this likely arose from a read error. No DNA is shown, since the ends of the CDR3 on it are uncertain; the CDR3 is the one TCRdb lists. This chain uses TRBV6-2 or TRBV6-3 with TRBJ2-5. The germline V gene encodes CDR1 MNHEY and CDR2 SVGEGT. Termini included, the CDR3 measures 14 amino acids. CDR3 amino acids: CASTITGFPETNYL.

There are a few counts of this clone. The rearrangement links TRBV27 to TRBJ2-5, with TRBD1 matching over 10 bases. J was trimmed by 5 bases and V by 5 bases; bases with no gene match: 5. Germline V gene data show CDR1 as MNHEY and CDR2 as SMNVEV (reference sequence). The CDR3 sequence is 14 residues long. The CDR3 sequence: CASSPGQGTETQYF. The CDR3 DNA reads TGTGCCAGCAGTCCGGGACAGGGGACGGAGACCCAGTACTTC.

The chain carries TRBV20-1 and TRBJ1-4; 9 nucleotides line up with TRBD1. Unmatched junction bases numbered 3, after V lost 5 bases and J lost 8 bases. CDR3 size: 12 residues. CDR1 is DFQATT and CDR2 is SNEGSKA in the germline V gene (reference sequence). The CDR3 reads CSAYRGREKLFF. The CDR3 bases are TGCAGTGCTTACAGGGGGCGGGAAAAACTGTTTTTT.

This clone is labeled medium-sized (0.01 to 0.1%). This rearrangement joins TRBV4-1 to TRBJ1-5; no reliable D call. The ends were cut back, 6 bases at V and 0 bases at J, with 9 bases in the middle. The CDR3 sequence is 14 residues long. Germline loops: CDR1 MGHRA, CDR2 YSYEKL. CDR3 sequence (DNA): TGCGCCAGCAGGCAAACCCTTAGCAATCAGCCCCAGCATTTT. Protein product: CASRQTLSNQPQHF.

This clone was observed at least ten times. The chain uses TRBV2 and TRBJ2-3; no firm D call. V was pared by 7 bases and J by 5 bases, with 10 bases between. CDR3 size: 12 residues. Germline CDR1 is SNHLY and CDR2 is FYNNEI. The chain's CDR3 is CASTSGGDTQYF. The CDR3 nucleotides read TGTGCCAGCACCTCGGGCGGAGATACGCAGTATTTT. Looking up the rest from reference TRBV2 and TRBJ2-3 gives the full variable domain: EPEVTQTPSHQVTQMGQEVILRCVPISNHLYFYWYRQILGQKVEFLVSFYNNEISEKSEIFDDQFSVERPDGSNFTLKIRSTKLEDSAMYFCASTSGGDTQYFGPGTRLTVL.

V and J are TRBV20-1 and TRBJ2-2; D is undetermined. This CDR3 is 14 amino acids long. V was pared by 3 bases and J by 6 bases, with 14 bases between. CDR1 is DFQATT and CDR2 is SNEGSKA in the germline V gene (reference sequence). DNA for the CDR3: TGCAGTGCTAGGAAGGGTGACGTGGCCGGGGAGCTGTTTTTT. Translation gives CSARKGDVAGELFF.

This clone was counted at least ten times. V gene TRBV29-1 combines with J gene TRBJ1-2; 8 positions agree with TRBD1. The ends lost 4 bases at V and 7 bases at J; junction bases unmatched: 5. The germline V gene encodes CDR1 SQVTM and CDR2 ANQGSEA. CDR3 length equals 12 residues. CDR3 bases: TGCAGCGTTGGCGCAGGGGGCGGTGGCTACACCTTC. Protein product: CSVGAGGGGYTF. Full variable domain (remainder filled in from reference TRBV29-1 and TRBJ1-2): SAVISQKPSRDICQRGTSLTIQCQVDSQVTMMFWYRQQPGQSLTLIATANQGSEATYESGFVIDKFPISRPNLTFSTLTVSNMSPEDSSIYLCSVGAGGGGYTFGSGTRLTVV.

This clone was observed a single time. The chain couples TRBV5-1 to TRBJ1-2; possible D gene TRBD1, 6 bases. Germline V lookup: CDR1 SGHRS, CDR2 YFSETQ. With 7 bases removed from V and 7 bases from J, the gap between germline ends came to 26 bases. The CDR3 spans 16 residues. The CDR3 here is CASGPWTADDFPGYTF. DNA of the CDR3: TGCGCCAGCGGCCCCTGGACAGCTGACGACTTCCCTGGCTACACCTTC.

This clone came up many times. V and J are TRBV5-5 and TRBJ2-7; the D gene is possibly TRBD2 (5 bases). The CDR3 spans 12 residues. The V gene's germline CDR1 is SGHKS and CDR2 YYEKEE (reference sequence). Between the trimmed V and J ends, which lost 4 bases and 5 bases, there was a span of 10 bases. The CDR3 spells CASSLTRHEQYF. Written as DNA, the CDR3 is TGTGCCAGCAGCCTCACTAGGCACGAGCAGTACTTC.

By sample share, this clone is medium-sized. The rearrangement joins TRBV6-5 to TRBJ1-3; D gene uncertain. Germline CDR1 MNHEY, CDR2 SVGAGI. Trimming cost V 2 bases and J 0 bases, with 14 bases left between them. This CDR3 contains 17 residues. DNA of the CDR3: TGTGCCAGCAGTTACGCGATGCCGGTCAACTCTGGAAACACCATATATTTT. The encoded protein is CASSYAMPVNSGNTIYF.

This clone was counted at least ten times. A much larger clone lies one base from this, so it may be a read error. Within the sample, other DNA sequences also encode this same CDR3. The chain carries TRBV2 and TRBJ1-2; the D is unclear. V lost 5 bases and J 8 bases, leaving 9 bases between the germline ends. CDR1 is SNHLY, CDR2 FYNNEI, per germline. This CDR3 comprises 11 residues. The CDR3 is CASSRTGGYTF. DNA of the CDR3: TGTGCCAGCAGTCGGACGGGAGGCTACACCTTC.

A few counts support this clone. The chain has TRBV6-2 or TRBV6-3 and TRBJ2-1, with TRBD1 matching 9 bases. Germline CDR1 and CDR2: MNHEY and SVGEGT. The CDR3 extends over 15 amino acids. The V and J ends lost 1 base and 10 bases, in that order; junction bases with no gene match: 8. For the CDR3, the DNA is TGTGCCAGCAGTTACTGGACAGGGGAGCATAGGGAGCAGTTCTTC. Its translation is CASSYWTGEHREQFF.

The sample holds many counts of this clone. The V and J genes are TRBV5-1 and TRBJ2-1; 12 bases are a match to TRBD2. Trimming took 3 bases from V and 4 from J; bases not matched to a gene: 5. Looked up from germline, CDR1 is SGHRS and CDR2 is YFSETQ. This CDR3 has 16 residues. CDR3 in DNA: TGCGCCAGCAGCTCAGCGACTAGCGGGGGTTACAATGAGCAGTTCTTC. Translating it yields CASSSATSGGYNEQFF.

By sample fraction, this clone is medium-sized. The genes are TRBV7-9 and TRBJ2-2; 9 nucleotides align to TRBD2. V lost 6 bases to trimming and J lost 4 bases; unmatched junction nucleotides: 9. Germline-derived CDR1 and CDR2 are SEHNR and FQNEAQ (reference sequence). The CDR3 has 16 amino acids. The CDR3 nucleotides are TGTGCCAGCAGATCACAGCGGGAGGCCCGCACCGGGGAGCTGTTTTTT. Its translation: CASRSQREARTGELFF. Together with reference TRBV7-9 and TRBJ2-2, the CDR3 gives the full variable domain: DTGVSQNPRHKITKRGQNVTFRCDPISEHNRLYWYRQTLGQGPEFLTYFQNEAQLEKSRLLSDRFSAERPKGSFSTLEIQRTEQGDSAMYLCASRSQREARTGELFFGEGSRLTVL.

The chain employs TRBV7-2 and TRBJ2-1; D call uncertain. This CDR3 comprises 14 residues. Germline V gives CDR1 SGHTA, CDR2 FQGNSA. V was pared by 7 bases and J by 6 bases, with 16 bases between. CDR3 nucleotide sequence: TGTGCCAGCAATGTGGGCCGAGAAGGCAATGAGCAGTTCTTC. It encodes CASNVGREGNEQFF.

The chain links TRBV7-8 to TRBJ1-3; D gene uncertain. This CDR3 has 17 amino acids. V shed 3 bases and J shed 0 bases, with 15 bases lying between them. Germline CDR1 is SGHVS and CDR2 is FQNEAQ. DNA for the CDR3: TGTGCCAGCAGCTTCCAGGCGGCCTGGAGCTCTGGAAACACCATATATTTT. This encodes CASSFQAAWSSGNTIYF.